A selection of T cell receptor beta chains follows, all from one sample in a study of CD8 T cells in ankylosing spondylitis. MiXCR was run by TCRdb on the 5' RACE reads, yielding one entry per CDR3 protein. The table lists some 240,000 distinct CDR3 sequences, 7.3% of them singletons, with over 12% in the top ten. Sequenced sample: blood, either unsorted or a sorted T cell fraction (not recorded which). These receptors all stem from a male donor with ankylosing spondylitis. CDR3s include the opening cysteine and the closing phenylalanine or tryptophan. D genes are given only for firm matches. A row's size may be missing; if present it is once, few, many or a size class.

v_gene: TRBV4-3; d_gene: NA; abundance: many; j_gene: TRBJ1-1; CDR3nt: TGCGCCAGCAGCCAAGAATTTGAGTCTAGAGCTTTCTTT; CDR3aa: CASSQEFESRAFF
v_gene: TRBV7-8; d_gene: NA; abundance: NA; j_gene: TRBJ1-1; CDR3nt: TGTGCCAGCAGCCCACTCGCTAACATGAACACTGAAGCTTTCTTT; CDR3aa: CASSPLANMNTEAFF
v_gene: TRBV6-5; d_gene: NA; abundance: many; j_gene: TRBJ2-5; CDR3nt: TGTGCCAGCACCCTCAAAGAGACCCAGTACTTC; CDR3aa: CASTLKETQYF
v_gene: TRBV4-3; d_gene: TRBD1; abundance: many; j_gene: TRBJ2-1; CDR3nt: TGCGCCAGTCGGGGGACAGGCAATGAGCAGTTCTTC; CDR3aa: CASRGTGNEQFF
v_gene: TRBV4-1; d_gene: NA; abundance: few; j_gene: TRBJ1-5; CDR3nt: TGCGCCAGCAGCCAAGTGGCCGGGGGGGATCAGCCCCAGCATTTT; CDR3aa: CASSQVAGGDQPQHF
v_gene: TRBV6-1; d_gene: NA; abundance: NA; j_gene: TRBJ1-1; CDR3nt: TGTGCCAGCACCCTAAGAAGTATCACTGAAGCTTTCTTT; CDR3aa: CASTLRSITEAFF
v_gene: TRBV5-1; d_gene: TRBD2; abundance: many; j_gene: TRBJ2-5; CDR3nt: TGCGCCAGCAGTCTCGGGACTAGCGGGCCACAAGAGACCCAGTACTTC; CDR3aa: CASSLGTSGPQETQYF
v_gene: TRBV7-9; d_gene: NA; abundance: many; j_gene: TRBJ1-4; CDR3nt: TGTGCCAGCAGCTTAGGATTTACTCGGGGCGGTGAAAAACTGTTTTTT; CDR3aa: CASSLGFTRGGEKLFF
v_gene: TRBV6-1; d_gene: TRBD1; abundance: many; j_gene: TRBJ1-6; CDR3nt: TGTGCCAGCAGTCGAAACGGACAGGGTTTTAATTCACCCCTCCACTTT; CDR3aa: CASSRNGQGFNSPLHF
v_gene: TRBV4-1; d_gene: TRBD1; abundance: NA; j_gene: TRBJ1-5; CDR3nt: TGCGCCAGCAGCCTGACGACAGGGAAATTAATCAACAATCAGCCCCAGCATTTT; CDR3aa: CASSLTTGKLINNQPQHF
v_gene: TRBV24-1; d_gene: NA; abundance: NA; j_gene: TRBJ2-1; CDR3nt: TGTGCCACCAGTGATTTGCACGGGGCTAGGAATGAGCAGTTCTTC; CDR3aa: CATSDLHGARNEQFF
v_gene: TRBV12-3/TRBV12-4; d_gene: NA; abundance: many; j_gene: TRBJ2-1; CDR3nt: TGTGCCAGCAGTTTAGAGTTGGTAGGGAATGAGCAGTTCTTC; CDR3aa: CASSLELVGNEQFF
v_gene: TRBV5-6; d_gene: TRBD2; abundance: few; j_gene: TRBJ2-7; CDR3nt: TGTGCCAGCAGCTCTTACCTAGCGGGAGTACACGAGCAGTACTTC; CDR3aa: CASSSYLAGVHEQYF
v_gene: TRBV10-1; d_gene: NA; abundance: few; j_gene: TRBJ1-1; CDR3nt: TGCGTCAGCAGGAGTAGGGAGAACACTGAAGCTTTCTTT; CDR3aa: CVSRSRENTEAFF
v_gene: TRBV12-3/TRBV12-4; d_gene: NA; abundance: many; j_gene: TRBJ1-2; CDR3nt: TGTGCCAGCAGTTTAACGGCTAACTATGGCTACACCTTC; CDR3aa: CASSLTANYGYTF
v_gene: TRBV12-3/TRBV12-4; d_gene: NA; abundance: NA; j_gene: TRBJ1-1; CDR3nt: TGTGCCAGCAGTTTAGGGACAGCTAGGGAGGCTTTCTTT; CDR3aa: CASSLGTAREAFF
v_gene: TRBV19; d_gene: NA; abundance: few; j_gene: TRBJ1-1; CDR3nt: TGTGCCAGTAGTATGGGCCAGCTCACTGAAGCTTTCTTT; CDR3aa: CASSMGQLTEAFF